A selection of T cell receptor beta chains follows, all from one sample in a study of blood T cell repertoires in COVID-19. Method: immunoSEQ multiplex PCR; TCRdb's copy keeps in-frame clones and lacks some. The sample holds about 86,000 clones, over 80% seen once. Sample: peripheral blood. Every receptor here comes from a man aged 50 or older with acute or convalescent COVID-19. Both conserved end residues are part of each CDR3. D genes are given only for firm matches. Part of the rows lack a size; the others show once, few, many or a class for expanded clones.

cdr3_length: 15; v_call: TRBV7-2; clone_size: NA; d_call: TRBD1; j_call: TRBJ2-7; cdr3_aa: CASSLETGGSYEQYF; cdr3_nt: TGTGCCAGCAGCTTGGAGACAGGGGGCTCCTACGAGCAGTACTTC
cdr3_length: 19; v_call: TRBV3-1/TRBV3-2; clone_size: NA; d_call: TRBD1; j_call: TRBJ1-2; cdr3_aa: CASSQGQRDRAADNYGYTF; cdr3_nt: TGTGCCAGCAGCCAAGGGCAGCGGGACAGGGCTGCGGATAACTATGGCTACACCTTC
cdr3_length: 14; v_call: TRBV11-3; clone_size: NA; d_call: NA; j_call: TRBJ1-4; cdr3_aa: CASSPEETNEKLFF; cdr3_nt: TGTGCCAGCAGCCCAGAAGAAACTAATGAAAAACTGTTTTTT
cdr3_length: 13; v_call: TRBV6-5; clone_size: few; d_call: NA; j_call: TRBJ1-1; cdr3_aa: CASSYYPDKGAFF; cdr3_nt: TGTGCCAGCAGTTACTATCCCGACAAAGGAGCTTTCTTT
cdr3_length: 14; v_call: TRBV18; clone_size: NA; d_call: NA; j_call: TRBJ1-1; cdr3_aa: CASSSDSMNTEAFF; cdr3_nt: TGTGCCAGCTCAAGCGACAGCATGAACACTGAAGCTTTCTTT
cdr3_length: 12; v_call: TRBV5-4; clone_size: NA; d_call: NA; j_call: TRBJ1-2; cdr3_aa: CASSFDSYGYTF; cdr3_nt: TGTGCCAGCAGTTTTGACTCCTATGGCTACACCTTC
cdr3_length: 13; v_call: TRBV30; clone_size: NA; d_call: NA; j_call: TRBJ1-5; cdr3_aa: CAWSPPSVQPQHF; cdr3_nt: TGTGCCTGGAGCCCCCCATCGGTCCAGCCCCAGCATTTT
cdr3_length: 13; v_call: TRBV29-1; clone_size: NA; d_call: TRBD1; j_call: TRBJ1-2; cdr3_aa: CSGGPSGGYGYTF; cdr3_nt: TGCAGCGGTGGTCCCTCAGGGGGTTATGGCTACACCTTC
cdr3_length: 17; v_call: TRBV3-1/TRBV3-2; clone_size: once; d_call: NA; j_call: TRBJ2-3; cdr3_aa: CASSQGGTGGVTDTQYF; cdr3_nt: TGTGCCAGCAGCCAAGGAGGAACAGGGGGGGTCACAGATACGCAGTATTTT
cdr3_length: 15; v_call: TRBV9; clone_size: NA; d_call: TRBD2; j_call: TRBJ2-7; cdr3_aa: CASSPTSGGYYEQYF; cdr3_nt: TGTGCCAGCAGCCCTACTAGCGGGGGATACTACGAGCAGTACTTC
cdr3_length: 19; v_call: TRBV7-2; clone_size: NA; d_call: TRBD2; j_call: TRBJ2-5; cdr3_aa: CASSQLRGEAGAFEGTQYF; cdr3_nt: TGTGCCAGCAGCCAACTTAGGGGGGAAGCGGGAGCCTTCGAAGGGACCCAGTACTTC
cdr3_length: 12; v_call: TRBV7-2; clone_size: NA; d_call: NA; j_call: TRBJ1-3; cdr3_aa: CASSPSGNTIYF; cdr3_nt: TGTGCCAGCAGTCCATCTGGAAACACCATATATTTT
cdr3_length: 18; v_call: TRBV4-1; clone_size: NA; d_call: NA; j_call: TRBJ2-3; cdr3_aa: CASSQESLRPTSTDTQYF; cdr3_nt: TGCGCCAGCAGCCAAGAAAGCTTGCGCCCGACTAGCACAGATACGCAGTATTTT
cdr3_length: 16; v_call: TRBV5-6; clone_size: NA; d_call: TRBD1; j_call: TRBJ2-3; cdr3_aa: CASSFFLGQSTDTQYF; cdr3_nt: TGTGCCAGCAGCTTTTTTTTGGGACAGAGCACAGATACGCAGTATTTT
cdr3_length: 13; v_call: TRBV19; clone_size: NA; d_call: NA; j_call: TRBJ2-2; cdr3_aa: CASRFVNTGELFF; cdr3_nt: TGTGCCAGTAGGTTCGTGAACACCGGGGAGCTGTTTTTT
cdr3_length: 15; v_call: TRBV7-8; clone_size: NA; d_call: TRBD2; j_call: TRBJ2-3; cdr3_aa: CASSYIGTSGDTQYF; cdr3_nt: TGTGCCAGCAGCTATATAGGGACTAGCGGGGATACGCAGTATTTT
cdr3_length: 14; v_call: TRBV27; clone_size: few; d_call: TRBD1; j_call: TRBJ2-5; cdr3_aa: CASSLRTGFETQYF; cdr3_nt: TGTGCCAGCAGTCTCAGGACAGGGTTTGAGACCCAGTACTTC
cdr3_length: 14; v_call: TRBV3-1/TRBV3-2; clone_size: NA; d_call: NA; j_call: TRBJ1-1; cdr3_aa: CASSQESGNTEAFF; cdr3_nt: TGTGCCAGCAGCCAAGAGTCCGGGAACACTGAAGCTTTCTTT
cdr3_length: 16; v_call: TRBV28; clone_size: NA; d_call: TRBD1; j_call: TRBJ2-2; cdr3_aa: CASSFGVGQGIGELFF; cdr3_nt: TGTGCCAGCAGTTTTGGCGTTGGACAGGGGATCGGGGAGCTGTTTTTT
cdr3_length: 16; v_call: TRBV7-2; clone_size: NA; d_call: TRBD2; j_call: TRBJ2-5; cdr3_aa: CASSLGTSQPQETQYF; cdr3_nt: TGTGCCAGCAGCCTAGGGACTAGCCAGCCCCAAGAGACCCAGTACTTC
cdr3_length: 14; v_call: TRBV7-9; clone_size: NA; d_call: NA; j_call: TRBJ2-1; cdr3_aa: CASSPSGSYNEQFF; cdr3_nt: TGTGCCAGCTCCCCCAGCGGCTCCTACAATGAGCAGTTCTTC
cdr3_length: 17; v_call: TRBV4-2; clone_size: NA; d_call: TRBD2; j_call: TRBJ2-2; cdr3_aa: CASSQDLGGGLHGELFF; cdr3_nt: TGTGCCAGCAGCCAAGATCTCGGGGGGGGCCTCCACGGGGAGCTGTTTTTT
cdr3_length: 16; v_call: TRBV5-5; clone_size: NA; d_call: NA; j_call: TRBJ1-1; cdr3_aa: CASSLAVPGMNTEAFF; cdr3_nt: TGTGCCAGCAGCTTGGCAGTCCCCGGGATGAACACTGAAGCTTTCTTT
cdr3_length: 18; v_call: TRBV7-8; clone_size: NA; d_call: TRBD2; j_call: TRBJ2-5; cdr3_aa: CASSLALPGTTLMQTQYF; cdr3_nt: TGTGCCAGCAGCTTAGCCCTACCCGGGACTACCCTAATGCAGACCCAGTACTTC
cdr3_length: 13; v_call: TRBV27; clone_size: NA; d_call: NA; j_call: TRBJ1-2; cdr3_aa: CASSTNINYGYTF; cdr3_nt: TGTGCCAGCAGTACCAACATTAACTATGGCTACACCTTC
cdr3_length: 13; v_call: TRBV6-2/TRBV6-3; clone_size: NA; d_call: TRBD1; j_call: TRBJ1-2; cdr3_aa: CASSRTGDYGYTF; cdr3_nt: TGTGCCAGCAGCAGGACAGGAGATTATGGCTACACCTTC
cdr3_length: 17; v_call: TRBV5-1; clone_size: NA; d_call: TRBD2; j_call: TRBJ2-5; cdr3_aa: CASSIGTDPSGHETQYF; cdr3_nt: TGCGCCAGCAGCATCGGGACGGACCCTAGCGGCCATGAGACCCAGTACTTC
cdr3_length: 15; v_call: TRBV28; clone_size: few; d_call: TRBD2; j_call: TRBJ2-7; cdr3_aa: CASSFSSGASYEQYF; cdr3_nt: TGTGCCAGCAGTTTTAGTAGCGGGGCCTCCTACGAGCAGTACTTC
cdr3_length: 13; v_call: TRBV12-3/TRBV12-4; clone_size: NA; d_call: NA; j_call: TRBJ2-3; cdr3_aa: CASSPSSTDTQYF; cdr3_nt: TGTGCCAGCAGTCCGAGCAGCACAGATACGCAGTATTTT
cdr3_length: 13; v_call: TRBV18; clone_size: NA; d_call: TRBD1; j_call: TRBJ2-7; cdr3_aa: CASSRDRGSEQYF; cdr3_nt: TGTGCCAGCTCACGTGACAGGGGATCCGAGCAGTACTTC
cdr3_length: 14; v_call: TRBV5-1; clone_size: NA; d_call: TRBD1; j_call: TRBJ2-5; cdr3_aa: CASSETGGAETQYF; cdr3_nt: TGCGCCAGCAGCGAGACAGGGGGCGCAGAGACCCAGTACTTC
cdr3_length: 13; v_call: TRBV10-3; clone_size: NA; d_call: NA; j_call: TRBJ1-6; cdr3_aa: CAISGAVDSPLHF; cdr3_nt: TGTGCCATCAGTGGGGCAGTTGATTCACCCCTCCACTTT
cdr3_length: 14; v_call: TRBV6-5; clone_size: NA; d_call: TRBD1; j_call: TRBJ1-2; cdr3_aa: CASSRPGQGSSYTF; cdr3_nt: TGTGCCAGCAGCCGTCCGGGACAGGGAAGCTCCTACACCTTC
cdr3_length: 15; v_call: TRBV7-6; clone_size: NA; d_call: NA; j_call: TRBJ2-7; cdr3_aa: CASSLDGGFSYEQYF; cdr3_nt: TGTGCCAGCAGCTTAGACGGGGGATTCTCCTACGAGCAGTACTTC
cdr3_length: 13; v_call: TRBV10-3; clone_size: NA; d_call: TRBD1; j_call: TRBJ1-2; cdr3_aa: CAIIRGPGEGYTF; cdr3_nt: TGTGCCATCATCAGGGGGCCAGGGGAGGGCTACACCTTC
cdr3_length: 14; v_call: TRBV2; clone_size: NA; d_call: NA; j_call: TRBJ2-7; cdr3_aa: CASLEVGLTYEQYF; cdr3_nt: TGTGCCAGCCTCGAGGTTGGCCTTACCTACGAGCAGTACTTC
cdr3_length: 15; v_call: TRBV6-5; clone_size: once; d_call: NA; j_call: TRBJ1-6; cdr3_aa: CASSYSSNSNSPLHF; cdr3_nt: TGTGCCAGCAGTTACTCGAGTAACAGTAATTCACCCCTCCACTTT
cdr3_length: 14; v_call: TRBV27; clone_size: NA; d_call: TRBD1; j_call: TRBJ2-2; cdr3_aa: CASSQGTDGGELFF; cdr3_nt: TGTGCCAGCAGTCAGGGGACAGACGGCGGGGAGCTGTTTTTT
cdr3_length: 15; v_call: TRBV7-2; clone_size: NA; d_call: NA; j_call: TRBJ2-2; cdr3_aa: CASSLEVLGPGELFF; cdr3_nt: TGTGCCAGCAGCTTAGAAGTTTTGGGCCCCGGGGAGCTGTTTTTT
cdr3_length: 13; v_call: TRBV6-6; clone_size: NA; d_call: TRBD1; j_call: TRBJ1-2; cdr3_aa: CATEDRVGYGYTF; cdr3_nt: TGTGCCACCGAGGACAGGGTCGGCTATGGCTACACCTTC
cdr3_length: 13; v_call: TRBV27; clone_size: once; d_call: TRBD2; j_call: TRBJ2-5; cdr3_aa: CASRTSGQETQYF; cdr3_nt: TGTGCCAGCAGAACTAGCGGCCAAGAGACCCAGTACTTC
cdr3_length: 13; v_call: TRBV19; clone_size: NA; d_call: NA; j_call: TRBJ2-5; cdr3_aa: CASSKILTETQYF; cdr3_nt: TGTGCCAGTAGTAAAATACTAACTGAGACCCAGTACTTC
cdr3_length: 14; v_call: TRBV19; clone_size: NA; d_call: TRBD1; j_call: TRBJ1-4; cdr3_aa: CASTLDRGVEKLFF; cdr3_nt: TGTGCCAGTACCTTGGACAGGGGTGTAGAAAAACTGTTTTTT
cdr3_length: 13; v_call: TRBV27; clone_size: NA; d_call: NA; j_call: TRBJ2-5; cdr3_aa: CASSLEEGETQYF; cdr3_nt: TGTGCCAGCAGTTTAGAGGAGGGGGAGACCCAGTACTTC
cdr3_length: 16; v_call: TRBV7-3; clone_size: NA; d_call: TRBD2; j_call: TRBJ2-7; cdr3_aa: CASSLGAAGGTYEQYF; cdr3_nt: TGTGCCAGCAGCTTAGGGGCTGCGGGAGGAACCTACGAGCAGTACTTC
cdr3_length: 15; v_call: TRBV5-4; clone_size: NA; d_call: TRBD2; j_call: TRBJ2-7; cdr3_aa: CASSLGSGGLYEQYF; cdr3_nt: TGTGCCAGCAGCTTAGGTAGCGGGGGTCTCTACGAGCAGTACTTC
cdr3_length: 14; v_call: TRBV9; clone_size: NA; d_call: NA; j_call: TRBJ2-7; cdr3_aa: CASSVATGAYEQYF; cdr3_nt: TGTGCCAGCAGCGTAGCGACGGGGGCCTACGAGCAGTACTTC